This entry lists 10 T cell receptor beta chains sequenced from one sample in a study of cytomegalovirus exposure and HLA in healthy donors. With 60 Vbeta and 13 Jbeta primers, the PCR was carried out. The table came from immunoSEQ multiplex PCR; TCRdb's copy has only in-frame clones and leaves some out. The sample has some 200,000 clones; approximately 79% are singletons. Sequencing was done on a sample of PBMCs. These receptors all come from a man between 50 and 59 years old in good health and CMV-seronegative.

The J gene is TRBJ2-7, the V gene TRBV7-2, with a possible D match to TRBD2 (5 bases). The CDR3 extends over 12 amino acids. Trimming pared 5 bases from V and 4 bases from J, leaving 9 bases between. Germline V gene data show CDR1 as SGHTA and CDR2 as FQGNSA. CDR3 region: CASSAEVYEQYF. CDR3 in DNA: TGTGCCAGCAGCGCGGAGGTTTACGAGCAGTACTTC. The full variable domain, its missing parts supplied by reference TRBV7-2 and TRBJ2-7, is GAGVSQSPSNKVTEKGKDVELRCDPISGHTALYWYRQSLGQGLEFLIYFQGNSAPDKSGLPSDRFSAERTGGSVSTLTIQRTQQEDSAVYLCASSAEVYEQYFGPGTRLTVT.

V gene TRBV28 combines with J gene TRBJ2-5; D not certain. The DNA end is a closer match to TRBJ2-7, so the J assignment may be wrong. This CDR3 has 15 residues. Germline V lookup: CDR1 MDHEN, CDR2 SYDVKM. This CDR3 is CASRPRIFSSYEQYF. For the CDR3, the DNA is TGTGCCAGCAGACCTCGTATATTTAGCTCCTACGAGCAGTACTTC.

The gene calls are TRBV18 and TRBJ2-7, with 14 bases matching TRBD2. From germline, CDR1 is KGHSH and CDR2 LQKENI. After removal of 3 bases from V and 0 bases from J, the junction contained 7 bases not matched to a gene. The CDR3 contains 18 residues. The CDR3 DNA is TGTGCCAGCTCACCTAAAGGACTAGCGGGAGGACCCTCCTACGAGCAGTACTTC. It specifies CASSPKGLAGGPSYEQYF.

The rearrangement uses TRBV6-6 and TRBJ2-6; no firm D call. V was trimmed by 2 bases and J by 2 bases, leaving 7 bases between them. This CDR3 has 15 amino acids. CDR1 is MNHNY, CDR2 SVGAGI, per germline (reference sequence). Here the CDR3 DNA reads TGTGCCAGCAGTTACGTACAAGCTGGGGCCAACGTCCTGACTTTC. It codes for CASSYVQAGANVLTF.

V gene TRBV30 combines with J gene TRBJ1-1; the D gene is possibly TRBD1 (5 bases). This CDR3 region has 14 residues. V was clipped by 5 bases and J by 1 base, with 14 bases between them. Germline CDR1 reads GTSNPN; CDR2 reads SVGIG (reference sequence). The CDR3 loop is CAWEKGYRNTEAFF. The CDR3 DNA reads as TGTGCCTGGGAGAAGGGGTATCGGAACACTGAAGCTTTCTTT.

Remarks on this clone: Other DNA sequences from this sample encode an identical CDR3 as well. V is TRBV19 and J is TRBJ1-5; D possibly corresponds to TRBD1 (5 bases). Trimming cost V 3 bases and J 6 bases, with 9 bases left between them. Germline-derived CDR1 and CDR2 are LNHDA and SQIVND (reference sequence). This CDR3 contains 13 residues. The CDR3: CASSIDRGQPQHF. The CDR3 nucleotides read TGTGCCAGTAGTATCGATAGGGGTCAGCCCCAGCATTTT.

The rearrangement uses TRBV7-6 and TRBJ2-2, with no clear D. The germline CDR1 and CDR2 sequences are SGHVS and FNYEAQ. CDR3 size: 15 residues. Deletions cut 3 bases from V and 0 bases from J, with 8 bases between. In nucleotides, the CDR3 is TGTGCCAGCAGCTTCGGTCAGGCGAACACCGGGGAGCTGTTTTTT. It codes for CASSFGQANTGELFF.

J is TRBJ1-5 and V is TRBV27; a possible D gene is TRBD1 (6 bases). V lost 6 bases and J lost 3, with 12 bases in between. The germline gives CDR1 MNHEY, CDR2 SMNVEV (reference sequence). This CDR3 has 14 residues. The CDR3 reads CASSLPGVNQPQHF. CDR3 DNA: TGTGCCAGCAGCCTCCCAGGGGTCAATCAGCCCCAGCATTTT.

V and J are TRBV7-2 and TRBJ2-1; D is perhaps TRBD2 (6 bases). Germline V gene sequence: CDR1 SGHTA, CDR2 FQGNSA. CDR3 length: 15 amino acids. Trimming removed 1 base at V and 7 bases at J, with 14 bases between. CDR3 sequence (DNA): TGTGCCAGCAGCTTAGTTGTGCCCAGCGGGAATGAGCAGTTCTTC. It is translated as CASSLVVPSGNEQFF. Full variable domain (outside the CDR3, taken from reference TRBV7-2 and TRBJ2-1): GAGVSQSPSNKVTEKGKDVELRCDPISGHTALYWYRQSLGQGLEFLIYFQGNSAPDKSGLPSDRFSAERTGGSVSTLTIQRTQQEDSAVYLCASSLVVPSGNEQFFGPGTRLTVL.

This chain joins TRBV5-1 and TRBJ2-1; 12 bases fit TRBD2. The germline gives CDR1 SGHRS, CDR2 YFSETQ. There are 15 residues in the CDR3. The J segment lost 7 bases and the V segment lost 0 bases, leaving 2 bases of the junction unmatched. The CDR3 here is CASSLAGTSGNEQFF. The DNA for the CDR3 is TGCGCCAGCAGCTTGGCCGGGACTAGCGGGAATGAGCAGTTCTTC.